This TCR beta chain was recorded in a study of CD8+ T cells in alopecia areata. Across the study: Scalp area affected, as a percentage, set the severity score of treated patients. General study results and limits: Persistence during tofacitinib was seen for many expanded lesional clones in scalp and blood. Tofacitinib significantly lowered scalp clonality and expanded CD8+ clones among the top 100.

Extracted RNA was reverse transcribed, and the resulting cDNA served as sequencing template. Generated by immunoSEQ multiplex PCR, the TCRdb table keeps only in-frame clones and is missing some. The table lists 190,000 or so clones, 58% of them singletons. Treatment: oral pan-JAK inhibitor, 5-10 mg twice daily. With respect to this clone: Its antigen is currently unknown.

The origin of this receptor is a human donor with alopecia areata. Specimen: CD4+ T cells sorted from blood, collected at week 24, from a patient treated with tofacitinib.

CDR3 sequence (DNA): TGTGCTAGTGGCCGAGACACCAATCAGCCCCAGCATTTT. This encodes CASGRDTNQPQHF. This chain uses TRBV12-5 with TRBJ1-5; D uncertain. CDR1 and CDR2 (germline): LGHNT, FRNRAP. The CDR3 length is 13 residues. Trimming left V 6 bases short and J 3 bases short, with 9 bases between.